A single sample is the source of the 15 T cell receptor beta chains below, sequenced in a study of vaccination effects on CD4 cells after COVID-19. This table comes from immunoSEQ multiplex PCR, and its TCRdb copy is limited to in-frame clones, with some not included. The sample contains tens of thousands of clones, just under 75% of which appear only once. Their recognized antigens are unknown. Under the ViraFEST assay, PBMC were stimulated with viral peptide pools so that antigen-specific CD4+ T cells expanded. Sequencing was performed afterwards. An approximately nine-day culture period preceded the isolation of CD4+ T cells. The person acquired a PCR-confirmed SARS-CoV-2 infection between March and December 2020. The sample consisted of CD4+ T cells from PBMCs cultured with a peptide pool, taken before COVID-19 vaccination. These receptor sequences come from a human donor who had a prior SARS-CoV-2 infection.

CDR3 amino acids: CASSLVGTGRFVRETQYF. CDR3 in DNA: TGTGCCAGCAGCTTGGTAGGGACAGGGCGATTTGTAAGGGAGACCCAGTACTTC. The chain links TRBV5-4 to TRBJ2-5; 9 bases are shared with TRBD1. Germline-derived CDR1 and CDR2 are SGHNT and YYREEE (reference sequence). CDR3 length equals 18 residues. The ends lost 0 bases at V and 5 bases at J; junction bases unmatched: 14.

The CDR3 here is CASSLGAWNYGYTF. The CDR3 region has the DNA TGTGCCAGCAGCTTAGGAGCATGGAACTATGGCTACACCTTC. The J gene is TRBJ1-2, the V gene TRBV7-9; no clear D gene. The CDR3 totals 14 residues. With 1 base removed from V and 2 bases from J, the gap between germline ends came to 8 bases. Germline values: CDR1 SEHNR, CDR2 FQNEAQ (reference sequence).

This clone was seen a single time. The CDR3 bases are TGCGCCAGCAGCCAACTTTCCGGGACTAGCGACAACAATGAGCAGTTCTTC. Translation gives CASSQLSGTSDNNEQFF. The chain links TRBV4-3 to TRBJ2-1, with 10 nucleotides matching TRBD2. The CDR3 runs to 17 residues. V shed 2 bases and J 5 bases; nucleotides not matched to a gene: 9. Germline V gives CDR1 LGHNA, CDR2 YSLEER.

V is TRBV30 and J is TRBJ1-4, with D uncertain. Germline CDR1 is GTSNPN and CDR2 is SVGIG (reference sequence). Trimming stripped 2 bases from V and 8 bases from J, with 12 bases between. The CDR3 has 13 amino acids. CDR3 nucleotides: TGTGCCTGGAGTACTGAGAGGGAGGAAAAACTGTTTTTT. Translated: CAWSTEREEKLFF.

This clone was found many times. The chain employs TRBV7-9 and TRBJ2-3; 11 nucleotides agree with TRBD2. This CDR3 region has 16 residues. CDR1 and CDR2 from the germline V gene are SEHNR and FQNEAQ (reference sequence). The junction had 2 bases not matched to a gene; V was cut back by 3 bases and J by 0 bases. The CDR3 region is CASSFRTSGSTDTQYF. The CDR3 DNA reads as TGTGCCAGCAGCTTTAGGACTAGCGGGAGCACAGATACGCAGTATTTT.

The chain links TRBV7-2 to TRBJ2-3; 10 nucleotides line up with TRBD2. V dropped 5 bases and J dropped 4; count of bases not matched to a gene: 3. The germline CDR1 and CDR2 sequences are SGHTA and FQGNSA. The CDR3 totals 14 residues. The CDR3 region is CASSPGTSADTQYF. The CDR3 bases are TGTGCCAGCAGCCCAGGGACTAGCGCAGATACGCAGTATTTT.

This clone has a handful of counts. The V gene is TRBV18, the J gene TRBJ1-2; D unclear. Trimming took 0 bases from V and 4 from J, leaving 15 bases between them. Germline V gives CDR1 KGHSH, CDR2 LQKENI. The CDR3 runs 16 residues. DNA of the CDR3: TGTGCCAGCTCACCACCTATGTCCAGTCACTCCTATGGCTACACCTTC. Translation: CASSPPMSSHSYGYTF. The complete variable domain, with remaining parts taken from reference TRBV18 and TRBJ1-2, reads NAGVMQNPRHLVRRRGQEARLRCSPMKGHSHVYWYRQLPEEGLKFMVYLQKENIIDESGMPKERFSAEFPKEGPSILRIQQVVRGDSAAYFCASSPPMSSHSYGYTFGSGTRLTVV.

V and J are TRBV27 and TRBJ1-2, with 9 bases identical to TRBD1. After removal of 1 base from V and 7 bases from J, the junction contained 7 bases not matched to a gene. The CDR3 consists of 15 residues. CDR1 is MNHEY and CDR2 is SMNVEV in the germline V gene (reference sequence). The CDR3 coding sequence is TGTGCCAGCAGTTTATTTCCGGACAGGGGTTCTGGCTACACCTTC. It translates to CASSLFPDRGSGYTF.

The chain combines TRBV7-2 with TRBJ2-1; D could derive from TRBD1 or TRBD2 (5 bases each). V was clipped by 0 bases and J by 8 bases, with 14 bases between them. The germline V gene has CDR1 SGHTA and CDR2 FQGNSA. This CDR3 has 15 amino acids. The CDR3 sequence is CASSLAWPGRDEQFF. In DNA, the CDR3 is TGTGCCAGCAGCTTAGCGTGGCCGGGGCGCGATGAGCAGTTCTTC.

The rearrangement uses TRBV7-2 and TRBJ1-4; possible D gene TRBD1, 6 bases. CDR1 SGHTA and CDR2 FQGNSA come from the germline V gene. This CDR3 contains 15 residues. Trimming took 1 base from V and 7 from J, leaving 13 bases between them. CDR3 region: CASSLDWGAGEKLFF. CDR3 bases: TGTGCCAGCAGCTTAGACTGGGGGGCGGGTGAAAAACTGTTTTTT.

This chain connects TRBV18 to TRBJ2-7; no firm D call. V was pared by 6 bases and J by 4 bases, with 16 bases between. CDR1 and CDR2 (germline): KGHSH, LQKENI. The CDR3 length is 14 residues. The chain's CDR3 is CASSGAAEHYEQYF. The DNA of the CDR3 is TGTGCCAGCTCTGGCGCGGCCGAACATTACGAGCAGTACTTC.

The DNA of the CDR3 is TGCGCCAGCAGCTCGACAGGGTTCGAGCAGTACTTC. Translation: CASSSTGFEQYF. V and J are TRBV5-1 and TRBJ2-7, with 7 positions matching TRBD1. The V segment lost 3 bases and the J segment 6 bases; nucleotides outside the gene matches: 3. This CDR3 spans 12 amino acids. Looked up from germline, CDR1 is SGHRS and CDR2 is YFSETQ.

The chain employs TRBV10-3 and TRBJ1-1; D is unclear. The germline V and J ends were trimmed by 2 bases and 1 base, with 11 bases remaining between them. CDR3 size: 15 residues. The germline V gene has CDR1 ENHRY and CDR2 SYGVKD. CDR3 in DNA: TGTGCCATCAGTGAGCTCGAGGGCACGAACACTGAAGCTTTCTTT. Its translation: CAISELEGTNTEAFF.

The CDR3 sequence: CASSLGGSLDTEAFF. CDR3 coding DNA: TGTGCCAGCAGCTTGGGGGGGTCTCTGGACACTGAAGCTTTCTTT. This chain joins TRBV5-4 and TRBJ1-1, with D possibly matching TRBD1 (5 bases). Germline CDR1 reads SGHNT; CDR2 reads YYREEE (reference sequence). The CDR3 contains 15 residues. Trimming pared 0 bases from V and 3 bases from J, leaving 12 bases between. Filled out from reference TRBV5-4 and TRBJ1-1, the complete variable domain reads ETGVTQSPTHLIKTRGQQVTLRCSSQSGHNTVSWYQQALGQGPQFIFQYYREEENGRGNFPPRFSGLQFPNYSSELNVNALELDDSALYLCASSLGGSLDTEAFFGQGTRLTVV.

The CDR3 nucleotides read TGTGCCACACCTAGCACGAGACAGAGGGACCGCGGACTCCATTACGAGCAGTACTTC. Translated: CATPSTRQRDRGLHYEQYF. The chain employs TRBV10-3 and TRBJ2-7; tentatively, D is TRBD1 or TRBD2 (5 bases each). CDR1 is ENHRY and CDR2 is SYGVKD in the germline V gene. Between the trimmed V and J ends, which lost 10 bases and 4 bases, there was a span of 35 bases. This CDR3 spans 19 amino acids.